This TCR beta chain was profiled in a study of CD8 T cells in Susac syndrome. Germline V gives CDR1 SEHNR, CDR2 FQNEAQ (reference sequence). The CDR3 runs 16 residues. Deletions cut 5 bases from V and 0 bases from J, with 13 bases between. With random hexamers, roughly 0.45 to 1 ug RNA was reverse transcribed. One entry per CDR3 protein, called by TCRdb with MiXCR from the immunoSEQ multiplex PCR reads. The data show 150,000 to 200,000 distinct CDR3 sequences, less than 95% seen once. The receptor was derived from a human donor with multiple sclerosis. The rearrangement uses TRBV7-9 and TRBJ1-4; D not resolved. Sequenced input: CD4+ T cells from PBMCs. This CDR3 reads CASSPIPAATNEKLFF. In nucleotides, the CDR3 is TGTGCCAGCAGCCCCATCCCGGCAGCAACTAATGAAAAACTGTTTTTT.